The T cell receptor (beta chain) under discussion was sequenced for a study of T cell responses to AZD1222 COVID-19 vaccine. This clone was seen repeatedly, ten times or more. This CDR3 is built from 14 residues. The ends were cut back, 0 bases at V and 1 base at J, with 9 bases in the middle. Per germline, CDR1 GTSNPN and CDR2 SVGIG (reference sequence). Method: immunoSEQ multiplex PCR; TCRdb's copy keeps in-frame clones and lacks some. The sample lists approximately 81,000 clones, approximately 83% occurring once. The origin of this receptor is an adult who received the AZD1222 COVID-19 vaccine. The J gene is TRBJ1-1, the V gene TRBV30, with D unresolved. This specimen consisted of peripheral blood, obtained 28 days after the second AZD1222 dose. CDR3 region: CAWSVKDWNTEAFF. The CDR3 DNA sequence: TGTGCCTGGAGTGTGAAAGACTGGAACACTGAAGCTTTCTTT.